This T cell receptor (beta chain) emerged from a study of blood T cell repertoires in COVID-19. Study information: PBMCs, B-cell-depleted T cells, or T cells were the source of the cDNA or gDNA that made up the material.

The CDR3 runs to 14 residues. Germline CDR1 reads SEHNR; CDR2 reads FQNEAQ (reference sequence). V gave up 5 bases and J gave up 7 bases; unmatched junction bases: 7. The repertoire was sequenced with immunoSEQ multiplex PCR; TCRdb's copy has only in-frame clones and lacks some. The sample comprises 130,000 to 150,000 clones, roughly 85% of which are singletons, and about 3.6% rests with the top ten. Sequencing was carried out using peripheral blood. This clonotype was obtained from a man aged 60 to 75 with acute or convalescent COVID-19. This sequence joins TRBV7-9 and TRBJ2-2, with 7 bases fitting TRBD1. The CDR3 loop is CASSLQGLGGELFF. The CDR3 coding sequence is TGTGCCAGCAGCCTACAGGGGCTGGGCGGGGAGCTGTTTTTT. The whole variable domain, remainder taken from reference TRBV7-9 and TRBJ2-2, is DTGVSQNPRHKITKRGQNVTFRCDPISEHNRLYWYRQTLGQGPEFLTYFQNEAQLEKSRLLSDRFSAERPKGSFSTLEIQRTEQGDSAMYLCASSLQGLGGELFFGEGSRLTVL.